This T cell receptor beta chain was recorded in a study of T cell responses to AZD1222 COVID-19 vaccine. Study-wide points: The donors showed a predominance of white British ancestry and of females, with possible underestimation of clonal diversity. Without day 14 samples, only post-peak T cell repertoires were studied. Only five to seven AZD1222 recipients were seropositive at baseline. Among spike-specific TCRs, nearly half reportedly target unmutated variant regions.

Only in-frame clones appear in the TCRdb table, and some are missing; sequencing was by immunoSEQ multiplex PCR. This repertoire shows roughly 55,000 clones, nearly 90% found once; its top ten account for over 3.5%. CDR3 length equals 12 residues. Germline V gene sequence: CDR1 SGHRS, CDR2 YFSETQ. Trimming stripped 4 bases from V and 7 bases from J, with 12 bases between. As regards this clone: Its target is not known.

This TCR was recovered from an adult in good health. Sequences were derived from peripheral blood, sampled on day 0 of AZD1222 vaccination. The chain uses TRBV5-1 and TRBJ2-7, with D uncertain. CDR3 sequence reads: CASSLTLQEQYF. Here the CDR3 DNA reads TGCGCCAGCAGCCTTACCCTGCAGGAGCAGTACTTC.